This T cell receptor (beta chain) was identified during a study of T-cell memory formation after mild COVID-19. Study information: For the most part, TCR clusters were specific to one donor.

The CDR3 has 15 residues. Trimming took 2 bases from V and 4 from J; bases not matched to a gene: 6. The germline V gene encodes CDR1 SGHTA and CDR2 FQGNSA. Using its own MiXCR run on the 5' RACE reads, TCRdb lists one record per CDR3 protein. Seen here are 95,000 to 120,000 distinct CDR3 sequences, over 15% observed once, and the top ten hold approximately 5.1%. This rearrangement joins TRBV7-2 to TRBJ2-5; TRBD2 aligns across 8 bases. Sequencing input: PBMCs or a T cell subset sorted from them (not recorded which). The receptor's source is a man aged 18 to 35 who had mild COVID-19 (a few samples of this study predate the infection). Cell type and time point are not known. The CDR3 nucleotides read TGTGCCAGCAGCTTAAATACGGGGGGGCCAGAGACCCAGTACTTC. Protein sequence: CASSLNTGGPETQYF.